One sample yielded the 21 T cell receptor beta chains listed below, sequenced in a study of blood T cell repertoires in COVID-19. Libraries were prepared by immunoSEQ multiplex PCR; TCRdb keeps only in-frame clonotypes and omits some of them. Among 30,000 to 35,000 clones listed, 80% to 90% were seen once. What was sequenced was peripheral blood. The receptors shown here come from a human donor in a cohort sampled during active COVID-19.

Written as DNA, the CDR3 is TGTGCCAGCAGCTTAGCGTTCTTCGACAGGGAAGGAAACACCATATATTTT. Residues: CASSLAFFDREGNTIYF. The J gene is TRBJ1-3, the V gene TRBV7-9; the match to TRBD1 covers 7 bases. V lost 0 bases and J lost 4; bases outside the gene matches: 9. The CDR3 is 17 residues long. Germline CDR1 and CDR2: SEHNR and FQNEAQ (reference sequence).

The CDR3 region is CASSLDSGGELFF. The CDR3 coding sequence is TGCGCCAGCAGCTTGGACTCCGGCGGGGAGCTGTTTTTT. This chain joins TRBV5-1 and TRBJ2-2; D gene ambiguous. Trimming pared 0 bases from V and 7 bases from J, leaving 7 bases between. Germline values: CDR1 SGHRS, CDR2 YFSETQ. The CDR3 spans 13 residues.

The chain has TRBV6-5 and TRBJ2-1, with 7 bases aligning to TRBD2. J was trimmed by 7 bases and V by 8 bases; bases with no gene match: 8. This CDR3 is 13 amino acids long. Germline V gene sequence: CDR1 MNHEY, CDR2 SVGAGI. CDR3 in DNA: TGTGCCAGCGGAACGGGGGGACCGAATGAGCAGTTCTTC. This encodes CASGTGGPNEQFF.

V is TRBV11-3 and J is TRBJ2-1; maybe TRBD1 (5 bases). Between the trimmed V and J ends, which lost 6 bases and 3 bases, there was a span of 15 bases. Germline CDR1 is SGHNT and CDR2 is YENEEA. The CDR3 sequence is 15 residues long. CDR3 coding DNA: TGTGCCAGCAGTCCTACAGGCGACGGCTACAATGAGCAGTTCTTC. Protein: CASSPTGDGYNEQFF.

This chain uses TRBV7-9 with TRBJ2-7; 11 bases align to TRBD1. CDR3 length equals 16 residues. Trimming took 4 bases from V and 10 from J; bases not matched to a gene: 15. Germline V gives CDR1 SEHNR, CDR2 FQNEAQ (reference sequence). CDR3: CASSSFGRTGGASQYF. The DNA for the CDR3 is TGTGCCAGCAGCTCCTTTGGGCGGACAGGGGGCGCATCACAGTACTTC.

J is TRBJ1-2 and V is TRBV27, with D unclear. The CDR3 has 15 amino acids. Trimming stripped 8 bases from V and 2 bases from J, with 18 bases between. Germline V gene data show CDR1 as MNHEY and CDR2 as SMNVEV (reference sequence). The CDR3, as DNA: TGTGCCAGCGGGCCCATTGAGCCCCCGAACTATGGCTACACCTTC. Protein: CASGPIEPPNYGYTF.

The V call is TRBV12-3 or TRBV12-4, the J call TRBJ1-1; D possibly corresponds to TRBD1 (5 bases). The CDR3 runs to 13 residues. Trimming removed 2 bases from V and 8 bases from J, with 12 bases in between. CDR3 coding DNA: TGTGCCAGCAGTTTATGGGGGGGGGTAGAAGCTTTCTTT. Amino acids: CASSLWGGVEAFF.

The chain uses TRBV5-1 and TRBJ2-3; TRBD2 matches at 8 bases. Trimming cost V 4 bases and J 4 bases; bases outside gene matches: 11. The CDR3 extends over 16 amino acids. Germline assignment: CDR1 SGHRS and CDR2 YFSETQ. CDR3 in DNA: TGCGCCAGCAGCCGTTTCGGGGGGGCCTTTGCAGATACGCAGTATTTT. Residues: CASSRFGGAFADTQYF.

The chain uses TRBV19 and TRBJ1-3; 10 bases are shared with TRBD1. This CDR3 is built from 15 residues. The germline V gene has CDR1 LNHDA and CDR2 SQIVND (reference sequence). Trimming took 10 bases from V and 2 from J; bases not matched to a gene: 8. The CDR3 nucleotides are TGTGCCACCCTGAGTGGGACAGGGGCTGGAAACACCATATATTTT. It codes for CATLSGTGAGNTIYF.

V gene TRBV5-1 combines with J gene TRBJ2-3, with 8 bases identical to TRBD2. The germline CDR1 and CDR2 sequences are SGHRS and YFSETQ. The CDR3 is 16 residues long. The V and J ends lost 0 bases and 0 bases, in that order; junction bases with no gene match: 3. The CDR3 region has the DNA TGCGCCAGCAGCTTGGAGGTAGCGGGAAGCACAGATACGCAGTATTTT. Translated: CASSLEVAGSTDTQYF.

Details on this clone: The junction does not match germline at one end; this may be a read error. The gene calls are TRBV7-7 and TRBJ2-7, with D unresolved. The CDR3 runs to 14 residues. CDR1 and CDR2 from the germline V gene are SSHAT and FNYEAQ (reference sequence). CDR3: CASSLNEGAYEQYF. In DNA, the CDR3 is TGTGCTAGCAGCCTGAACGAAGGAGCCTACGAGCAGTACTTC.

The V gene is TRBV18, the J gene TRBJ2-6; tentative D call: TRBD2 (5 bases). CDR3 size: 14 residues. The V end was cut by 6 bases, the J end by 8 bases, with 14 bases between. In germline, CDR1 is KGHSH, CDR2 LQKENI. The CDR3: CASSTVRETNVLTF. In DNA form, the CDR3 reads TGTGCCAGCTCCACCGTGAGGGAAACCAACGTCCTGACTTTC.

The chain employs TRBV11-2 and TRBJ1-1; 8 nucleotides align to TRBD1. Trimming cost V 3 bases and J 5 bases; bases outside gene matches: 8. CDR1 and CDR2 from the germline V gene are SGHAT and FQNNGV. The CDR3 sequence is 15 residues long. The DNA for the CDR3 is TGTGCCAGCAGCTTTGGACAGGGATTGAGGACTGAAGCTTTCTTT. This gives the protein CASSFGQGLRTEAFF.

In DNA, the CDR3 is TGCGCCAGCAGCACCAGCGGAAGCTCCTACAATGAGCAGTTCTTC. Its translation is CASSTSGSSYNEQFF. V usage is TRBV5-1 and J usage is TRBJ2-1, with D maybe TRBD2 (5 bases). The germline V gene has CDR1 SGHRS and CDR2 YFSETQ. V gave up 4 bases and J gave up 0 bases, with 11 bases separating them. The CDR3 runs to 15 residues.

This sequence joins TRBV27 and TRBJ1-2; 7 bases are a match to TRBD1. V lost 6 bases and J lost 8; bases outside the gene matches: 9. Germline lookup yields CDR1 MNHEY and CDR2 SMNVEV (reference sequence). The CDR3 contains 13 residues. The DNA for the CDR3 is TGTGCCAGCAGCCTACGACAGGGAAGCGGCTACACCTTC. It yields the protein CASSLRQGSGYTF.

The rearrangement uses TRBV4-1 and TRBJ2-7; 9 bases align to TRBD1. CDR1 is MGHRA and CDR2 is YSYEKL in the germline V gene. The CDR3 has 17 amino acids. V shed 1 base, J shed 4 bases, and the junction held 11 bases outside the gene matches. The CDR3 here is CASSQGTPGQGWYEQYF. The DNA for the CDR3 is TGCGCCAGCAGCCAAGGGACCCCGGGACAGGGTTGGTACGAGCAGTACTTC.

J is TRBJ2-7 and V is TRBV28; 8 bases align to TRBD2. Germline CDR1 is MDHEN and CDR2 is SYDVKM. J gave up 2 bases and V 11 bases, and 8 bases lay outside the gene matches. The CDR3 is 13 amino acids. The CDR3 DNA follows: TGTGCCCCGGGGGGGTTCCGGGCCTACGAGCAGTACTTC. Protein: CAPGGFRAYEQYF.

The chain carries TRBV9 and TRBJ1-1; the match to TRBD1 covers 7 bases. This CDR3 has 14 residues. The germline gives CDR1 SGDLS, CDR2 YYNGEE. V shed 4 bases, J shed 0 bases, and the junction held 3 bases outside the gene matches. The CDR3 DNA sequence: TGTGCCAGCAGCTCCGGGACAGTGAACACTGAAGCTTTCTTT. It encodes CASSSGTVNTEAFF. Combining the CDR3 with reference TRBV9 and TRBJ1-1 gives the whole variable domain DSGVTQTPKHLITATGQRVTLRCSPRSGDLSVYWYQQSLDQGLQFLIQYYNGEERAKGNILERFSAQQFPDLHSELNLSSLELGDSALYFCASSSGTVNTEAFFGQGTRLTVV.

The chain carries TRBV7-9 and TRBJ1-2, with D possibly TRBD1 on 6 matching bases. With 5 bases removed from V and 4 bases from J, the gap between germline ends came to 17 bases. The CDR3 spans 15 residues. CDR1 SEHNR and CDR2 FQNEAQ come from the germline V gene (reference sequence). Written as DNA, the CDR3 is TGTGCCAGCAGCCCCCAGCTGGGGGCCAGCTATGGCTACACCTTC. Its protein product is CASSPQLGASYGYTF.

The chain joins TRBV27 to TRBJ2-1, with TRBD2 matching 7 bases. V was pared by 7 bases and J by 0 bases, with 3 bases of the junction left unmatched. Germline CDR1 and CDR2: MNHEY and SMNVEV (reference sequence). The CDR3 consists of 14 residues. The CDR3, as DNA: TGTGCCAGCAACGGGGGGAGCTCCTACAATGAGCAGTTCTTC. This translates into CASNGGSSYNEQFF.

This chain connects TRBV9 to TRBJ2-7; D not resolved. Germline V gene data show CDR1 as SGDLS and CDR2 as YYNGEE. V was pared by 0 bases and J by 4 bases, with 8 bases between. This CDR3 contains 13 residues. The CDR3 loop is CASSVDVYYEQYF. In nucleotides, the CDR3 is TGTGCCAGCAGCGTAGACGTCTATTACGAGCAGTACTTC.